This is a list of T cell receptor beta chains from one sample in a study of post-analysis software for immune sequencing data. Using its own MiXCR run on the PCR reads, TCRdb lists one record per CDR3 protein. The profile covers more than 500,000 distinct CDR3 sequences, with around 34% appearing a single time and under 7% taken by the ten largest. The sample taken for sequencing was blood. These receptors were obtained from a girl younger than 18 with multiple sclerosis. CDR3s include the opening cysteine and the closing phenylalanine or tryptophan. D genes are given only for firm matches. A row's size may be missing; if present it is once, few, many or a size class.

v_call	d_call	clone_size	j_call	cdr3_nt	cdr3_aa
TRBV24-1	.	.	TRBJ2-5	TGTGCCACCAGTGATTCCCCTTCCGCTGTGACCCAGTACTTC	CATSDSPSAVTQYF
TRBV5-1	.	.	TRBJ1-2	TGCGCCAGCAGCTGGGGGGGAGGAATCAACTATGGCTACACCTTC	CASSWGGGINYGYTF
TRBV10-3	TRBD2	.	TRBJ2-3	TGTGCCATCAGCCGAACTAGCGGGGCGCTTAACACAGATACGCAGTATTTT	CAISRTSGALNTDTQYF
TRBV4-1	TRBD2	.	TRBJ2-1	TGCGCCAGCAGCCAAGGACTAGCGAACAATGAGCAGTTCTTC	CASSQGLANNEQFF
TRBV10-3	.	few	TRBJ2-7	TGTGCCATCAGTTCGCCCCACAATTCCTACGAGCAGTACTTC	CAISSPHNSYEQYF
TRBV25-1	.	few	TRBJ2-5	TGTGCCAGCAGTGGGAAGCGGACCCAAGAGACCCAGTACTTC	CASSGKRTQETQYF
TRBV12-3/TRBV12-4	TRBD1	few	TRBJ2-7	TGTGCCAGCAGTTCCGGGACAGCTACCTACAATGAGCAGTACTTC	CASSSGTATYNEQYF
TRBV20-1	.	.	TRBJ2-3	TGCAGTGCTAGACTGGTCCGTGGACCAGATACGCAGTATTTT	CSARLVRGPDTQYF
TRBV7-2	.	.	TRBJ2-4	TGTGCCAGCAGCTTAGCCGGGGGGCCCAAAAACATTCAGTACTTC	CASSLAGGPKNIQYF
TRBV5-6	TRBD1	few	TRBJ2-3	TGTGCCAGCAGATACCCGGGACAGGGTGAAGATACGCAGTATTTT	CASRYPGQGEDTQYF
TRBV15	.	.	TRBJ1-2	TGTGCCACCAGCATCGAGGGTCATGGCCTCACTAACTATGGCTACACCTTC	CATSIEGHGLTNYGYTF
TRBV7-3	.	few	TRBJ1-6	TGTGCCAGCAGCCTCCCCCCCCTCCACTTT	CASSLPPLHF
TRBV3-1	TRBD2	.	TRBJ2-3	TGTGCCAGCAGACAGCGGGGGCGCACAGATACGCAGTATTTT	CASRQRGRTDTQYF
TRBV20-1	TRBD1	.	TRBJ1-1	TGCAGTGCTCTTACAGGGGACAAGGGGACTGAAGCTTTCTTT	CSALTGDKGTEAFF
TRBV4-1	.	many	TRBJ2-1	TGCGCCAGCAGCCAAGATGAGAGGCCTCGGGATGAGCAGTTCTTC	CASSQDERPRDEQFF
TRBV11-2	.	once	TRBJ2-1	TGTGCCAGCAGCTTAGAGTACCACAATGAGCAGTTCTTC	CASSLEYHNEQFF
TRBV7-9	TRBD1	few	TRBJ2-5	TGTGCCAGCAGCAGAGGACAGGGGGCGTCTACAGAGACCCAGTACTTC	CASSRGQGASTETQYF
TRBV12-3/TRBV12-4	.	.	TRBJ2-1	TGTGCCAGCAGTTTAGAAGGGGGAAACAATGAGCAGTTCTTC	CASSLEGGNNEQFF
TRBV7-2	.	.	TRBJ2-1	TGTGCCGGCACTCAAAGGGGGGGGCGCTACAATGAGCAGTTCTTC	CAGTQRGGRYNEQFF
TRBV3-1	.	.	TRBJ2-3	TGTGCCAGCAGCCAAGGTAGGGTTACGGGGACAGATACGCAGTATTTT	CASSQGRVTGTDTQYF
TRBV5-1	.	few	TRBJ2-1	TGCGCCAGCAGCTCCGGGTTAGGATATGGCTATGAGCAGTTCTTC	CASSSGLGYGYEQFF
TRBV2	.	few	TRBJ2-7	TGTGCCAGCAGTGATGAACGGGGCTACGAGCAGTACTTC	CASSDERGYEQYF
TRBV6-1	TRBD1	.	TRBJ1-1	TGTGCCAGCAGTGAAATGAGGGGACAGAGGAACACTGAAGCTTTCTTT	CASSEMRGQRNTEAFF
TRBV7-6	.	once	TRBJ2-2	TGTGCCAGCAGCTTAGCCGGGTACCGCGACACCGGGGAGCTGTTTTTT	CASSLAGYRDTGELFF
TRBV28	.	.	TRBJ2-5	TGTGCCAGCAGCCTAGGAGGGCTTAGCCAAGAGACCCAGTACTTC	CASSLGGLSQETQYF
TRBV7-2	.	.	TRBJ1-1	TGTGTCAGCAGCATCGGGTTCCTCACTGAAGCTTTCTTT	CVSSIGFLTEAFF